The sequence of this TCR beta chain was determined in a study of radiation and T cells in renal cell carcinoma. Time point described: blood 4 weeks post-SBRT, at nephrectomy. Treatment specified: 15 Gy SBRT to primary tumor, nephrectomy 4 weeks later. Libraries were prepared by immunoSEQ multiplex PCR; TCRdb keeps only in-frame clonotypes and omits some of them. The sample yields about 83,000 clones, roughly 83% seen once. General study points: Pretreatment tumor biopsies were lacking, so baseline clonotypes are unknown.

This clone has a handful of counts. Its antigen remains unknown. V was pared by 6 bases and J by 3 bases, with 14 bases between. This CDR3 is built from 13 residues. Germline values: CDR1 SQVTM, CDR2 ANQGSEA. The sample consisted of blood, taken from a patient whose treatment included radiotherapy and nephrectomy. V usage is TRBV29-1 and J usage is TRBJ1-1; a possible D gene is TRBD1 (5 bases). The source of this sequence is an older woman with renal cell carcinoma. CDR3 in DNA: TGCAGCGTGGGGCACCTGACGGACACTGAAGCTTTCTTT. Translating gives CSVGHLTDTEAFF.